Included here is one T cell receptor beta chain sequence, with context. Per the germline V gene, CDR1 is SNHLY and CDR2 is FYNNEI. V lost 8 bases to trimming and J lost 6 bases; unmatched junction nucleotides: 5. This CDR3 has 14 residues. The PCR had 60 Vbeta and 13 Jbeta primers. Assay used: immunoSEQ multiplex PCR; TCRdb lists only in-frame clones, some missing. In the table there are roughly 190,000 clones, around 82% of which are singletons. The record originates from a study of cytomegalovirus exposure and HLA in healthy donors. The sequence was collected from a man aged 35 to 55 in good health and CMV-seropositive. This chain joins TRBV2 and TRBJ2-3; 13 nucleotides line up with TRBD2. Sequencing was done on a sample of PBMCs. DNA of the CDR3: TGTGCCAGCGGGACTAGCGGGGTCATGGATACGCAGTATTTT. Translating it yields CASGTSGVMDTQYF. Full variable domain (missing parts from reference TRBV2 and TRBJ2-3): EPEVTQTPSHQVTQMGQEVILRCVPISNHLYFYWYRQILGQKVEFLVSFYNNEISEKSEIFDDQFSVERPDGSNFTLKIRSTKLEDSAMYFCASGTSGVMDTQYFGPGTRLTVL.